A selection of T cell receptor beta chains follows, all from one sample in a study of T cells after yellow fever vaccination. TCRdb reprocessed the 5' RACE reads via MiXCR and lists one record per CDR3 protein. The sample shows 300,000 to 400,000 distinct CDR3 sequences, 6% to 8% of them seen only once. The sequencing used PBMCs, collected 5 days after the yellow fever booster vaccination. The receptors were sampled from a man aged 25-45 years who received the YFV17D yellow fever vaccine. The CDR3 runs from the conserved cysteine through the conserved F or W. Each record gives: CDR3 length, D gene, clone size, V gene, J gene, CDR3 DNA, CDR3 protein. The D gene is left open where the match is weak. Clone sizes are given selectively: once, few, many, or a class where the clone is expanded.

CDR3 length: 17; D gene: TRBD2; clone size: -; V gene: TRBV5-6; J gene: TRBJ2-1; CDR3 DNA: TGTGCCAGCAGCTTGGGCTGGTGGGAGGGAGCCTACAATGAGCAGTTCTTC; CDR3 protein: CASSLGWWEGAYNEQFF
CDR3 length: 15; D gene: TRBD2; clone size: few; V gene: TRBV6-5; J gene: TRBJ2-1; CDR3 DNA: TGTGCCAGCAGTTACTCGCCTAGCGGGTACAATGAGCAGTTCTTC; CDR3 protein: CASSYSPSGYNEQFF
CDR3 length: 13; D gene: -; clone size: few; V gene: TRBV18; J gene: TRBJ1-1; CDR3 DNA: TGTGCCAGCTCACCATATACTACATTTGAAGCTTTCTTT; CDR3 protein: CASSPYTTFEAFF
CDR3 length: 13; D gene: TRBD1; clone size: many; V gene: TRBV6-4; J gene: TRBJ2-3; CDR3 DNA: TGTGCCAGCAGTTTGGACAGGGAGGATACGCAGTATTTT; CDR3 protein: CASSLDREDTQYF
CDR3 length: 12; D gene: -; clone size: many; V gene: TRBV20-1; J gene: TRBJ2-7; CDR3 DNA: TGCAGTGCTAGTGACGGGGAGTACGAGCAGTACTTC; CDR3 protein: CSASDGEYEQYF
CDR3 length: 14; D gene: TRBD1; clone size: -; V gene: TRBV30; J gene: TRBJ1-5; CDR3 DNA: TGTGCCTGGAGCAGGGGGCGCGGTGGACAGCCCCAGCATTTT; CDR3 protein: CAWSRGRGGQPQHF
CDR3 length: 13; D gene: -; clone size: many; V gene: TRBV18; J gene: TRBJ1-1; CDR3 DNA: TGTGCCAGCTCACCGATCGCGAACACTGAAGCTTTCTTT; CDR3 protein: CASSPIANTEAFF
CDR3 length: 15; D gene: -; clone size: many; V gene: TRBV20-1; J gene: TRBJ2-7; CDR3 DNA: TGCAGTGCTAGGGACCCGGCATATAGCTCCTACGAGCAGTACTTC; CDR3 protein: CSARDPAYSSYEQYF
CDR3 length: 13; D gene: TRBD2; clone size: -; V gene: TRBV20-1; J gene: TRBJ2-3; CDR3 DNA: TGCAGTGCTAGTGTAGGACTAGAGTTTTTTCAGTATTTT; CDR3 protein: CSASVGLEFFQYF
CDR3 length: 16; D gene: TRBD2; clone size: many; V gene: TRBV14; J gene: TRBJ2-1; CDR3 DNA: TGTGCCAGCAGCCAAGGAGACGCTAGCGGGTACAATGAGCAGTTCTTC; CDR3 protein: CASSQGDASGYNEQFF
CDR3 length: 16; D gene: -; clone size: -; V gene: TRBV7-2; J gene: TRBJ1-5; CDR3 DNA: TGTGCCAGCAGCTTAGGCTGGGCACAGCCAAATCAGCCCCAGCATTTT; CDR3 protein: CASSLGWAQPNQPQHF
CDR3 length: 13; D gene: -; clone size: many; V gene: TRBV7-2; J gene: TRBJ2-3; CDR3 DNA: TGTGCCAGCAGCCCGAGACATACGGATACGCAGTATTTT; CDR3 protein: CASSPRHTDTQYF
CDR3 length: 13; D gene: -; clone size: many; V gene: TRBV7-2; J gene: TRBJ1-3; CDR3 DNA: TGTGCCAGCAGCTTTAGTACTGGAAACACCATATATTTT; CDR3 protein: CASSFSTGNTIYF
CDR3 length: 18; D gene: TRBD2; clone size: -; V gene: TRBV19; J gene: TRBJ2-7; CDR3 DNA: TGTGCCAGTAGTCCCCTACCACTAGCGGGAGGCTCCTCCTACGAGCAGTACTTC; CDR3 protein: CASSPLPLAGGSSYEQYF
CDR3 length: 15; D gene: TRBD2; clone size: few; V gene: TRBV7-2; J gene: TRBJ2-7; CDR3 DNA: TGTGCCAGCAGCTTCGACGGGACTAGCCCTCGAGAGCAGTACTTC; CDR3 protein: CASSFDGTSPREQYF
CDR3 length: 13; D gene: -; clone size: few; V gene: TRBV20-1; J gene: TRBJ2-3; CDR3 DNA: TGCAGTGGGATCGCGGGCAGCACAGATACGCAGTATTTT; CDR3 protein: CSGIAGSTDTQYF
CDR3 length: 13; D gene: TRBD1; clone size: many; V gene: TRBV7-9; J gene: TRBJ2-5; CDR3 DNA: TGTGCCAGCAGTGGGACAGCTCAAGAGACCCAGTACTTC; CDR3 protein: CASSGTAQETQYF
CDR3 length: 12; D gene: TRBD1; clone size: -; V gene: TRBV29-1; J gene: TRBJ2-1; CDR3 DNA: TGCAGCGCAACCGTGTGGGACAGCTTCCAGTTCTTC; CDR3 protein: CSATVWDSFQFF
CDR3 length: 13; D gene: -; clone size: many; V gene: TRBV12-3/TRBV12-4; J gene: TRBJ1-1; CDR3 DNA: TGTGCCAGCAGTTTAGACAGGGTCACTGAAGCTTTCTTT; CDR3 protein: CASSLDRVTEAFF
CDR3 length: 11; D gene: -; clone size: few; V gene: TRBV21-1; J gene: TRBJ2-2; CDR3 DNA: TGTGCCAGCAAAGGATGCGGGGAGCTGTTTTTT; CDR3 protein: CASKGCGELFF
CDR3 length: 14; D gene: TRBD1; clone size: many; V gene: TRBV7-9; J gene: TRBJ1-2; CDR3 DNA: TGTGCCAGCAGCTTAGAGGCGAGGGGGCGGGGCTACACCTTC; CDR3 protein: CASSLEARGRGYTF
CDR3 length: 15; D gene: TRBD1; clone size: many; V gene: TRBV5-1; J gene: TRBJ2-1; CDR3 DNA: TGCGCCAGCAGCTTTAACGGACAGGGAACAAGTGAGCAGTTCTTC; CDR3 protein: CASSFNGQGTSEQFF